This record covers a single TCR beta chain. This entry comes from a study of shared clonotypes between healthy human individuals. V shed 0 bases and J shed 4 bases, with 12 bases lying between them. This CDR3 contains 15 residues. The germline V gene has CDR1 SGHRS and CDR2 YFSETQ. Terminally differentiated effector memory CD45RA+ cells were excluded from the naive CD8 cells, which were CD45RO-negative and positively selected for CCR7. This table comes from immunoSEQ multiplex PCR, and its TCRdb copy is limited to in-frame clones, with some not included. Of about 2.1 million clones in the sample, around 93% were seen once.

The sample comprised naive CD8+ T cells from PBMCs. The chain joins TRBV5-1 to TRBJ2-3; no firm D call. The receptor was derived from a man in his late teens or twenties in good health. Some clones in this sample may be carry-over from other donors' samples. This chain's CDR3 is CASSLAEIGSDTQYF. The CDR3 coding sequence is TGCGCCAGCAGCTTGGCAGAGATTGGCTCAGATACGCAGTATTTT.